The next 15 T cell receptor beta chains were all read from a single sample in a study of T cells expressing NK-cell markers. TCRdb reprocessed the 5' RACE reads and reports one entry per CDR3 protein, with no DNA. The sample has about 400,000 distinct CDR3 sequences. Sequenced input: blood T cells: a sorted CD56 or NKG2C T cell subset, CD4+ or CD8+ T cells, or bulk PBMC T cells (not recorded which). These receptors were obtained from a woman in her 50s in good health.

The chain is built from TRBV27 and TRBJ2-1; lacking DNA, the TRBD1 call made by TCRdb goes unchecked. Per germline, CDR1 MNHEY and CDR2 SMNVEV (reference sequence). This CDR3 has 16 amino acids. The chain's CDR3 is CASSPYRGASYNEQFF.

The V call is TRBV11-2, the J call TRBJ2-2. CDR3 length: 16 amino acids. Germline assignment: CDR1 SGHAT and CDR2 FQNNGV. The CDR3 is CASRIPVDRETGELFF.

The rearrangement joins TRBV5-1 to TRBJ2-3; TCRdb designates TRBD2, a call that cannot be tested without DNA. CDR3 length: 16 amino acids. Germline CDR1 is SGHRS and CDR2 is YFSETQ. CDR3 loop: CASSLDRETRTDTQYF.

This chain uses TRBV28 with TRBJ2-7; TCRdb calls TRBD1, which cannot be checked without DNA. The CDR3 runs to 15 residues. In germline, CDR1 is MDHEN, CDR2 SYDVKM. CDR3 amino acids: CASSQTGGDYYEQYF.

The V and J genes are TRBV7-8 and TRBJ2-1; lacking DNA, the TRBD1 call made by TCRdb goes unchecked. Germline V lookup: CDR1 SGHVS, CDR2 FQNEAQ. CDR3 length: 13 amino acids. CDR3 protein: CASSLVYRDEQFF.

The chain has TRBV19 and TRBJ2-5; the D gene TCRdb calls, TRBD1, cannot be checked with no DNA. Germline V gene lookup returns CDR1 LNHDA and CDR2 SQIVND (reference sequence). This CDR3 is 17 amino acids long. The CDR3 loop reads CASSNAGTGLGGETQYF.

The V gene is TRBV6-5, the J gene TRBJ1-3; TCRdb picks TRBD1, but there is no DNA to check that call. The CDR3 is made up of 15 amino acids. Germline loops: CDR1 MNHEY, CDR2 SVGAGI. The CDR3 sequence: CASSGGQSSGNTIYF.

The gene calls are TRBV6-5 and TRBJ2-5; with no DNA, the TCRdb D assignment of TRBD1 cannot be verified. This CDR3 region has 13 residues. Germline lookup yields CDR1 MNHEY and CDR2 SVGAGI. CDR3 residues: CASGANPQETQYF.

The rearrangement joins TRBV6-5 to TRBJ1-1; TCRdb proposes TRBD1, but this gene call is untestable without DNA. CDR1 and CDR2 (germline): MNHEY, SVGAGI. The CDR3 is 12 amino acids. CDR3: CASTRRTGEAFF.

The CDR3 is CSAVGGGAVNEQFF. This rearrangement joins TRBV29-1 to TRBJ2-1; TCRdb selects TRBD1, and the lack of DNA leaves this call unchecked. Germline V gives CDR1 SQVTM, CDR2 ANQGSEA. The CDR3 totals 14 residues.

This rearrangement joins TRBV30 to TRBJ2-2. CDR3 length: 13 residues. The germline V gene has CDR1 GTSNPN and CDR2 SVGIG (reference sequence). The CDR3 protein is CASRFGGSGELFF.

The J gene is TRBJ2-7, the V gene TRBV4-1; TCRdb selects TRBD2, and the lack of DNA leaves this call unchecked. Germline V gene data show CDR1 as MGHRA and CDR2 as YSYEKL. The CDR3 runs to 15 residues. The CDR3: CASSQGAGAGYEQYF.

V and J are TRBV4-2 and TRBJ2-3; TCRdb's assignment of TRBD2 cannot be checked, as there is no DNA. Germline V CDR1 and CDR2: LGHNA, YNFKEQ. This CDR3 spans 17 amino acids. The CDR3 here is CASSQRGLAEITDTQYF.

This rearrangement joins TRBV5-1 to TRBJ2-4; TCRdb returns TRBD2, unconfirmable since there is no DNA. CDR1 is SGHRS and CDR2 is YFSETQ in the germline V gene. The CDR3 loop spans 19 amino acids. The CDR3 reads CASSLTTSGRHLAKNIQYF.

V is TRBV4-1 and J is TRBJ2-1. Germline values: CDR1 MGHRA, CDR2 YSYEKL. The CDR3 has 11 amino acids. CDR3 sequence: CASSQREEQFF.